The 9 T cell receptor beta chains presented below share a single source sample, sequenced in a study of OX40 agonist ivuxolimab in advanced cancers. Only in-frame clones appear in the TCRdb table, and some are missing; sequencing was by immunoSEQ multiplex PCR. The data contain tens of thousands of clones, 80% to 90% of them singletons. The input for sequencing was CD4+ or CD8+ T cells sorted from blood, taken in a trial of the OX40 agonist ivuxolimab. These receptors were taken from an adult with an advanced solid tumor such as melanoma, head and neck, liver or kidney cancer.

This clone has only a few counts. The chain joins TRBV19 to TRBJ1-1; D is ambiguous. Germline lookup yields CDR1 LNHDA and CDR2 SQIVND (reference sequence). V dropped 0 bases and J dropped 1 base, with 3 bases sitting between them. The CDR3 covers 13 residues. As DNA, the CDR3 is TGTGCCAGTAGTATAGAACCGAACACTGAAGCTTTCTTT. Its translation: CASSIEPNTEAFF.

The chain uses TRBV4-1 and TRBJ1-5, with 7 bases identical to TRBD1. Germline CDR1 MGHRA, CDR2 YSYEKL. The V segment lost 2 bases and the J segment 2 bases; nucleotides outside the gene matches: 9. The CDR3 length is 17 residues. Here the CDR3 reads CASSQMGSGQGNQPQHF. The CDR3, as DNA: TGCGCCAGCAGCCAAATGGGTTCAGGACAGGGCAATCAGCCCCAGCATTTT.

The rearrangement joins TRBV14 to TRBJ2-1; D uncertain. CDR1 is SGHDN and CDR2 is FVKESK in the germline V gene. This CDR3 comprises 14 residues. Between the trimmed V and J ends, which lost 0 bases and 9 bases, there was a span of 12 bases. The CDR3 loop is CASSQEVIRSEQFF. The CDR3 nucleotides read TGTGCCAGCAGCCAAGAAGTCATTAGAAGTGAGCAGTTCTTC. Looking up the rest from reference TRBV14 and TRBJ2-1 gives the full variable domain: EAGVTQFPSHSVIEKGQTVTLRCDPISGHDNLYWYRRVMGKEIKFLLHFVKESKQDESGMPNNRFLAERTGGTYSTLKVQPAELEDSGVYFCASSQEVIRSEQFFGPGTRLTVL.

The V and J genes are TRBV7-9 and TRBJ2-1, with D possibly TRBD1 on 6 matching bases. Trimming removed 0 bases at V and 2 bases at J, with 14 bases between. Germline assignment: CDR1 SEHNR and CDR2 FQNEAQ (reference sequence). This CDR3 comprises 17 residues. The CDR3 loop reads CASSLAGEAGAYNEQFF. The DNA of the CDR3 is TGTGCCAGCAGCTTAGCGGGAGAAGCAGGGGCCTACAATGAGCAGTTCTTC.

The chain employs TRBV7-8 and TRBJ1-1; D gene unclear. V dropped 4 bases and J dropped 8 bases, with 8 bases sitting between them. The CDR3 extends over 11 amino acids. Germline-derived CDR1 and CDR2 are SGHVS and FQNEAQ. The CDR3 DNA reads as TGTGCCAGCAGCTCATCTCACGAAGCTTTCTTT. It codes for CASSSSHEAFF. Full variable domain (rest looked up from reference TRBV7-8 and TRBJ1-1): GAGVSQSPRYKVAKRGQDVALRCDPISGHVSLFWYQQALGQGPEFLTYFQNEAQLDKSGLPSDRFFAERPEGSVSTLKIQRTQQEDSAVYLCASSSSHEAFFGQGTRLTVV.

The V and J genes are TRBV7-8 and TRBJ2-7; no clear D gene. Deletions cut 5 bases from V and 5 bases from J, with 7 bases between. From germline, CDR1 is SGHVS and CDR2 FQNEAQ. The length of the CDR3 is 11 residues. The CDR3 here is CASSLNNEQYF. Written as DNA, the CDR3 is TGTGCCAGCAGCCTGAATAACGAGCAGTACTTC.

This chain connects TRBV30 to TRBJ2-7; D is undetermined. The CDR3 is 13 residues long. V was clipped by 0 bases and J by 7 bases, with 13 bases between them. The germline CDR1 and CDR2 sequences are GTSNPN and SVGIG (reference sequence). In DNA form, the CDR3 reads TGTGCCTGGAGTGTACACGCCTCGAGAGAGCAGTACTTC. Residues: CAWSVHASREQYF.

The CDR3 region is CASSQSGDNYGYTF. CDR3 DNA sequence: TGTGCCAGCAGCCAGTCCGGGGATAACTATGGCTACACCTTC. The chain couples TRBV4-2 to TRBJ1-2; D not resolved. The CDR3 is 14 residues long. The V end lost 3 bases, the J end lost 1 base, and 9 bases lay between the germline ends. CDR1 and CDR2 (germline): LGHNA, YNFKEQ.

The chain recombines TRBV27 with TRBJ1-3, with D unresolved. V lost 3 bases and J 8 bases, leaving 11 bases between the germline ends. CDR1 MNHEY and CDR2 SMNVEV come from the germline V gene (reference sequence). The CDR3 covers 13 residues. The CDR3 bases are TGTGCCAGCAGTTTTGGTGGTGGTGACACCATATATTTT. Its protein product is CASSFGGGDTIYF.